This is a list of T cell receptor beta chains from one sample in a study of T cell responses to AZD1222 COVID-19 vaccine. Profiled with immunoSEQ multiplex PCR; TCRdb holds only in-frame clones, not every one. The repertoire holds some 180,000 clones, with approximately 90% as singletons. The starting material was peripheral blood, obtained 28 days after the second AZD1222 dose. The receptors stem from an adult who received the AZD1222 COVID-19 vaccine. The CDR3 runs from the conserved cysteine through the conserved F or W. D genes are given only for firm matches. Not all rows give a size; the values are once, few, many and, for expanded clones, a class.

V	size	D	J	DNA	CDR3
TRBV6-2/TRBV6-3	-	-	TRBJ2-6	TGTGCCAGCAGTCCGGACATCCCTCGACACGTCCTGACTTTC	CASSPDIPRHVLTF
TRBV18	-	TRBD1	TRBJ1-4	TGTGCCAGCTCACCACAATTAGTTGCGGGGACAGGAACTACCAGTACTAATGAAAAACTGTTTTTT	CASSPQLVAGTGTTSTNEKLFF
TRBV7-2	-	-	TRBJ1-6	TGTGCCAGCACCAGGGCCCGCAATTCACCCCTCCACTTT	CASTRARNSPLHF
TRBV5-1	-	-	TRBJ2-3	TGCGCCAGCAGCTTGGGAACTAGCTTCACAGATACGCAGTATTTT	CASSLGTSFTDTQYF
TRBV11-2	few	-	TRBJ1-4	TGTGCCAGCAGCTTAAGGAGAAAGGCTGGTGAAAAACTGTTTTTT	CASSLRRKAGEKLFF
TRBV6-6	-	-	TRBJ1-6	TGTGCCAGCAGTTCGGGGGCCCATTCACCCCTCCACTTT	CASSSGAHSPLHF
TRBV12-3/TRBV12-4	-	-	TRBJ1-1	TGTGCCAGCAGAGGATGGTTGAGGGCTTTCTTT	CASRGWLRAFF
TRBV5-5	-	TRBD1	TRBJ1-2	TGTGCCAGCAGCTCAGGGACAGGGATCTATGGCTACACCTTC	CASSSGTGIYGYTF
TRBV3-1/TRBV3-2	-	-	TRBJ1-5	TGTGCCAGCAGCCTCGGGGGTGGTAAACATCAGCCCCAGCATTTT	CASSLGGGKHQPQHF
TRBV7-3	-	TRBD2	TRBJ2-5	TGTGCCAGCAGCTTCCGAGGCAGAAATCATGGGGGAGTGGGAGGGGAGACCCAGTACTTC	CASSFRGRNHGGVGGETQYF
TRBV18	-	-	TRBJ1-5	TGTGCCAGCTCACGCGAGGGGCCGTATAGCAATCAGCCCCAGCATTTT	CASSREGPYSNQPQHF
TRBV5-1	-	TRBD1	TRBJ1-4	TGCGCCAGCAGCTTTGGGACAGGGTGGGGTCTCTCTGAAAAACTGTTTTTT	CASSFGTGWGLSEKLFF
TRBV5-6	-	TRBD1	TRBJ1-2	TGTGCCAGCAGCCCGGTGGAAGGGACAGATGCATATGGCTACACCTTC	CASSPVEGTDAYGYTF
TRBV15	-	-	TRBJ2-2	TGTGCCACCAGCAGAGATGAGCGTTGGAACACCGGGGAGCTGTTTTTT	CATSRDERWNTGELFF
TRBV19	once	-	TRBJ2-7	TGTGCCAGTACTCCGACCGGCGCCCTTTACGAGCAGTACTTC	CASTPTGALYEQYF
TRBV5-4	-	TRBD1	TRBJ2-3	TGTGCCAGCAGCTCCCGGGACAGGGGTGCAGATACGCAGTATTTT	CASSSRDRGADTQYF
TRBV30	-	TRBD1	TRBJ1-1	TGTGCCTGGGGGGACAGGGCGAACACTGAAGCTTTCTTT	CAWGDRANTEAFF
TRBV6-5	-	TRBD1	TRBJ2-1	TGTGCCAGCAGTTACAACAGGGGGCATGAGCAGTTCTTC	CASSYNRGHEQFF
TRBV18	-	-	TRBJ2-3	TGTGCCAGCTCACCAGTTAGTACAGATACGCAGTATTTT	CASSPVSTDTQYF
TRBV20-1	-	TRBD1	TRBJ1-3	TGCAGTGCTAGTGGGGGGGACAGGGGACCTGGAAACACCATATATTTT	CSASGGDRGPGNTIYF
TRBV10-1	-	-	TRBJ2-7	TGCGCCAACATGATACAGGGACCCTTCTACGAGCAGTACTTC	CANMIQGPFYEQYF
TRBV27	-	-	TRBJ2-1	TGTGCCAGCAGTTGGGGACGCCGTTTTTACAATGAGCAGTTCTTC	CASSWGRRFYNEQFF
TRBV24-1	-	-	TRBJ1-5	TGTGCCACCAGTGGAACGACAGGACGCAATCAGCCCCAGCATTTT	CATSGTTGRNQPQHF
TRBV7-2	-	-	TRBJ1-2	TGTGCCAGCAGCTTAGAATCTAGGCTCCCTAACTATGGCTACACCTTC	CASSLESRLPNYGYTF
TRBV5-1	-	-	TRBJ2-1	TGCGCCAGCAGCTCGAGGGCAGCCAACAATGAGCAGTTCTTC	CASSSRAANNEQFF
TRBV29-1	-	-	TRBJ1-3	TGCAGCGTTGAAGATCAGGGAACGGCTGGAAACACCATATATTTT	CSVEDQGTAGNTIYF
TRBV11-2	-	-	TRBJ1-2	TGTGCCAGCAGCATACTAGGCGGGGAAAACTATGGCTACACCTTC	CASSILGGENYGYTF